This TCR beta chain was sequenced during a study of cytomegalovirus exposure and HLA in healthy donors. Study-wide results and limits: Upon later analysis, HLA-associated TCR beta chains proved more clonally expanded than other, equally common chains.

The ends lost 5 bases at V and 3 bases at J; junction bases unmatched: 7. The CDR3 loop spans 15 amino acids. The V gene's germline CDR1 is SGHAT and CDR2 FQNNGV. Regarding this clone: Its antigen is not identified.

Primers: 60 Vbeta forward and 13 Jbeta reverse. Sequencing was performed with immunoSEQ multiplex PCR; in TCRdb, only in-frame clones are kept and a portion is missing. The top ten clones hold approximately 5% of a sample with 95,000 to 120,000 clones, 70% to 80% of them seen once. The receptor's source is a woman in her 30s in good health and CMV-seropositive. The chain employs TRBV11-2 and TRBJ1-1, with 9 bases fitting TRBD1. The sequenced material came from PBMCs. The DNA of the CDR3 is TGTGCCAGCAGCGCCAACAGGGGGCGAGACACTGAAGCTTTCTTT. It codes for CASSANRGRDTEAFF.